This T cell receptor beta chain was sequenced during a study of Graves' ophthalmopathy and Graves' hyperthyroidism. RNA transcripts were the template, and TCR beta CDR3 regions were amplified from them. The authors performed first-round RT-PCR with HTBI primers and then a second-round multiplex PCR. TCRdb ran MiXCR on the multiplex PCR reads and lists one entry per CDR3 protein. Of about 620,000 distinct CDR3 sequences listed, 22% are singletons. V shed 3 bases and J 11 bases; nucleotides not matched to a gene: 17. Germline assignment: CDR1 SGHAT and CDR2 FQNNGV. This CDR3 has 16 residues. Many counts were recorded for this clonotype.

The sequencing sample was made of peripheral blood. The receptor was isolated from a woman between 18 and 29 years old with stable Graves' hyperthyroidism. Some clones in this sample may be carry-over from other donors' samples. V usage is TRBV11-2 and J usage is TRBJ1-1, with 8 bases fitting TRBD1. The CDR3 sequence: CASSFGATTGDFSAFF. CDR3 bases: TGTGCCAGCAGCTTCGGCGCGACGACAGGGGACTTCTCGGCTTTCTTT.